This TCR beta chain was obtained from a study of cytomegalovirus exposure and HLA in healthy donors (dated by TCRdb to 2017 to 2019). Context from the whole study: In an earlier analysis of 450 to 750 of the donors, 250 to 300 Gb of sequence data and just under 120 million unique TCR beta sequences from 180 million or so T cells were reported. Approximately 300 gigabases of sequencing data and 80 million or so unique TCR sequences were included in an early release covering under 650 HLA-typed donors. Of the 300 to 500 genotyped donors, 75% to 85% were placed in the genetic ancestry cluster associated with self-reported Caucasian donors. The aim of the study was to test whether cataloging public T cell receptors could identify signatures of past pathogen exposure. The T cell repertoires of under 750 subjects were profiled by immunosequencing and related to cytomegalovirus serostatus. A separate validation cohort of roughly 120 different subjects was used in addition to the roughly 620-subject first cohort. To predict cytomegalovirus infection status, the study brought together high-throughput TCR immunosequencing, statistical association of individual TCRs with disease status, and machine learning. A later analysis re-analyzed previously published TCR beta repertoires from about 600 donors and added high-resolution HLA genotyping to study TCR occurrence patterns. Rather than drawing on any new phenotypic data, the later analysis identified candidate immune exposures from TCR beta sequences and the way those sequences occurred across donors. An earlier analysis of 450 to 750 of the donors used high-throughput TCR beta sequencing to judge whether each TCR beta V gene segment behaved as functional or pseudogenic. Donor age, sex, ethnicity and CMV serostatus were compiled together with the repertoire data. A later genetic analysis took genome-wide SNP genotypes for 398 of the 666 donors and used that subset as a discovery cohort. Every repertoire in the discovery cohort had been generated on one and the same sequencing platform. HLA typing covered class I and class II loci at four-digit resolution. Typing coverage differed by locus: A, B, C, DRB1 and DQB1 were typed in roughly 620-640 donors, DQA1 in roughly 510, DPA1 in 600 to 610, and DPB1 in around 490. Five DR-DQ haplotypes were treated as single units for association and clustering because of strong linkage in the cohort. Among around 400 genotyped donors of the cohort, an average of around 220,000 unique TCR beta nucleotide sequences was sequenced per donor, of which about 18% were non-productive. Overall study results and their limits: Across donors, most TCR sequences were observed very rarely, whereas some public TCRs were present in many individuals. HLA typing was unavailable for some donors at each locus, so association tests used only the typed subset. In a later genetic analysis, fewer N-insertions in productive TCRs were reported among donors in an Asian-associated ancestry cluster than the roughly 700-donor mean. In this cohort, only TCR beta chains were sequenced, and detectable features were limited by the absence of alpha or paired-chain data. Immune exposure information for the cohort was limited to CMV serostatus. Correlated functional status among segregating V segments might be attributable to linkage disequilibrium, but an unknown experimental factor could not be ruled out. In an earlier analysis of approximately 590 of the donors, most TCR beta V segments appeared in productive rearrangements about 87% or about 30% of the time, broadly matching IMGT annotations. Some IMGT-functional V segments, including TRBV6-2 and TRBV6-3, could not be distinguished by the 87-base-pair reads and were therefore excluded. In vitro tests confirmed that a few of the cytomegalovirus-associated TCR beta chains recognize cytomegalovirus antigens. V-gene and J-gene trimming of TCR beta chains was associated with a missense DCLRE1C variant in a later genetic analysis, and the association was replicated in an independent cohort. At a false discovery rate of 0.05, a later analysis linked about 16,000 TCR beta sequences to specific HLA alleles. A group of highly shared sequence variants was considered likely to be a technical artifact of the sequencing pipeline. The study gave a list of roughly 150 TCR beta chains associated with cytomegalovirus. The authors suggested that the approach could potentially be generalized to other disease states and immunological phenotypes. In a later analysis, TCR association rates were found to vary across HLA loci, with the most associated TCRs seen for DRB1 alleles and the fewest for HLA-C alleles. A further reported finding was that TCR beta sequences accurately predicted the HLA-A and HLA-B alleles for most subjects in the first cohort. A later analysis found that most CMV-associated TCR beta chains appeared HLA-restricted, with HLA associations seemingly driven largely by CMV exposure. In a later analysis, HLA-associated TCR beta chains were found to be more clonally expanded and to have lower generation probabilities than equally common non-associated chains. In a later analysis, several top co-occurrence clusters were reported to appear linked to parvovirus B19, influenza, CMV and Epstein-Barr virus. When HLA alleles, especially DR and DQ, strongly co-occurred, attributing TCR associations to individual alleles was difficult. Roughly uniform sequencing depth across donors was assumed in presence/absence analyses, although this assumption may not hold. In both the original and validation cohorts, the classifier was reported to diagnose cytomegalovirus status with high specificity and sensitivity. Over 15 rarely observed V segments, including chromosome 9 orphons, were excluded from the earlier analysis of some 590 of the donors because counts were too low.

Library preparation used the immunoSEQ multiplex PCR assay. A mixture of 60 forward primers for TCR Vbeta segments and 13 reverse primers for TCR Jbeta segments was used in the multiplex PCR. The CDR3 region of rearranged TCR beta genes was amplified from genomic DNA with a multiplex PCR assay. The Illumina HiSeq System was used to sequence the amplified TCR beta libraries as 87-base-pair reads. The original pipeline was this. Across the roughly 670 repertoires, a later analysis counted some 80 million unique TCR beta chains, around 11 million of which were shared by at least two donors. Raw reads were error-corrected and collapsed into unique sequences by a nearest-neighbor algorithm in which closely related sequences were merged to remove PCR and sequencing errors. To assign V, D and J gene segments, CDR3 sequences were aligned to IMGT reference sequences. For a sequence to be retained, a match of at least six nucleotides was required to both a V gene segment and a J gene segment. A rearrangement counted as productive if the CDR3 had no stop codons and remained in frame with V and J, and every other rearrangement counted as non-productive. Following IMGT convention, CDR3 was defined as the stretch from the second conserved V-encoded cysteine up to the conserved J-encoded phenylalanine. The earlier analysis of fewer than 750 of the donors excluded sequences that lacked an unambiguous match to a single V gene segment. In an earlier analysis of several hundred of the donors, V segments were called functional above 56.7% productive rearrangements and were called segregating when the between-donor standard deviation exceeded 5%. To diagnose cytomegalovirus status from the catalog of TCR beta chain sequences, a statistical classification framework was built. In a later analysis, V and J genes were assigned by comparing TCR nucleotide sequences against IMGT/GENE-DB human TR gene sequences. In a later analysis, CDR3 sequences and most-parsimonious VDJ recombination scenarios were assigned using the TCRdist pipeline. In a later analysis, each TCR beta chain was defined by its CDR3 amino acid sequence together with its V-gene family, and reads without a unique V-gene family were excluded. In a later analysis, several hundred highly shared, low-generation-probability nucleotide sequences were removed to address suspected cross-contamination and a sequencing artifact. In a later analysis, a clonal expansion index was calculated for each public chain from normalized within-repertoire ranks of inferred template counts. In a later analysis, generation probabilities were computed with a VDJ recombination model fitted to out-of-frame rearrangements, and the resulting probabilities were checked against IGoR. A later analysis scored TCR-TCR, TCR-HLA and TCR-CMV co-occurrence with hypergeometric tests, applying a repertoire-size bias correction to TCR pairs. In a later analysis, false discovery rates were estimated by permuting HLA or CMV assignments 20 times. In a later analysis, co-occurring TCRs were grouped using DBSCAN, and TCRdist sequence similarity was added for clustering within HLA-allele-positive subsets. Repertoires with fewer than 30,000 or more than 120,000 public chains, plus five repertoires with anomalous nucleotide sharing, were excluded from co-occurrence clustering. TCRdb's version of the immuneACCESS table is confined to in-frame rearrangements and falls short of the full clone set. An unresolved V gene accounts for under half of the shortfall where checked; the remainder is of unknown origin. V and J calls and clone size are copied from that table; D and trimming were computed from the DNA. Here the sample has 93,000 or so clones; roughly 80% occur a single time. Jointly, the top ten make up 3.5% to 4.5% of the sample.

The cohort comprised some 730 healthy bone marrow donors. At the time of sampling, every cohort member was nominally healthy, though immune exposures that went unrecorded were likely present. The donor tested CMV seropositive and was one of the 289 seropositive cohort members. Each donor provided a peripheral blood sample, and peripheral blood mononuclear cells were used for TCR beta sequencing. The Qiagen DNeasy Blood Extraction Kit was used to extract genomic DNA from the blood cell samples. The CDR3 goes from the cysteine to the phenylalanine over 14 residues. Of all the DNA, just the CDR3 is kept, 42 bases in frame from base 1. CDR1 and CDR2, per the germline V gene, are MNHNS and SASEGT. V is pared back by 4 bases and J by 1 base, with 10 bases lying between the germline termini. With regard to this clone: Its antigen is unknown. Per-base quality was not reported, and no clone a single base away is much larger than it.

The sequence joins TRBV6-1 to TRBJ1-2, with no D gene named confidently. This TCR came from a man aged 50 to 59 in good health and CMV-seropositive. The specimen sequenced was PBMCs. The bases are TGTGCCAGCAGTGGCACACCAAATAACTATGGCTACACCTTC. Protein translation: CASSGTPNNYGYTF.